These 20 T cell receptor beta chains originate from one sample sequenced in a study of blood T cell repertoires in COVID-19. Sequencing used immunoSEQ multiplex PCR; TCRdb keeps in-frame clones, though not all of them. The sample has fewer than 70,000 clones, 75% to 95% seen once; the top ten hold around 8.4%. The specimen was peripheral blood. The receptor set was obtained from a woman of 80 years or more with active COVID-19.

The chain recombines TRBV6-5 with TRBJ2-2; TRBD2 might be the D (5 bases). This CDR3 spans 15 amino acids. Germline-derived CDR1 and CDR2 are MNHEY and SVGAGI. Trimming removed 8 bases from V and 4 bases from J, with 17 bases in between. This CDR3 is CASADGAAGTGELFF. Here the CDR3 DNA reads TGTGCCAGCGCGGACGGCGCTGCGGGCACCGGGGAGCTGTTTTTT.

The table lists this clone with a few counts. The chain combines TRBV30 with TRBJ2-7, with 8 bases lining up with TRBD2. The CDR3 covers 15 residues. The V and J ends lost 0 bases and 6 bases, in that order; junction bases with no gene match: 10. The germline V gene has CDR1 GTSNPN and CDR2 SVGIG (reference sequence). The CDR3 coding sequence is TGTGCCTGGAGTGTAGCAGCGGGAGTGGTTTTCGAGCAGTACTTC. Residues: CAWSVAAGVVFEQYF.

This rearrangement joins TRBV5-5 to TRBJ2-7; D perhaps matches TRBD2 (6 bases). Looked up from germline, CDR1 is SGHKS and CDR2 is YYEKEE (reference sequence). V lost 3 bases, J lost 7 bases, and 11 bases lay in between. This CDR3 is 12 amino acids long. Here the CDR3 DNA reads TGTGCCAGCAGCTGGGTGGGGGGTGAGCAGTACGTC. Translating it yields CASSWVGGEQYV.

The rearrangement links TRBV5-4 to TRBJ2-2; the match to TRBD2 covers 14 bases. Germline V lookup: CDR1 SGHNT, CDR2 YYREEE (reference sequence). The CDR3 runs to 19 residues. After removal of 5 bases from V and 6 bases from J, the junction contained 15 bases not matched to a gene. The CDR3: CASSPRLAGGNGEAGELFF. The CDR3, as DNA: TGTGCCAGCAGTCCTCGACTAGCGGGAGGGAACGGGGAGGCCGGGGAGCTGTTTTTT.

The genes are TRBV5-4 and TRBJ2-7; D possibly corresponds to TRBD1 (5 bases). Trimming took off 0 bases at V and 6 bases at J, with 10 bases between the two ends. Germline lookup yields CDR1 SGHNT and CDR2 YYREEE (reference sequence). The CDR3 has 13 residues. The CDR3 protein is CASSLAGISEQYF. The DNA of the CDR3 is TGTGCCAGCAGCTTGGCAGGGATCTCCGAGCAGTACTTC.

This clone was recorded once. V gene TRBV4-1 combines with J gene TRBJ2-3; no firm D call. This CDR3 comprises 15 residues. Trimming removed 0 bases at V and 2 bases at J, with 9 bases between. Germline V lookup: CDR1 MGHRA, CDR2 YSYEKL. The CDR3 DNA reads TGCGCCAGCAGCCAAGATAGAACAGCCACAGATACGCAGTATTTT. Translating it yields CASSQDRTATDTQYF.

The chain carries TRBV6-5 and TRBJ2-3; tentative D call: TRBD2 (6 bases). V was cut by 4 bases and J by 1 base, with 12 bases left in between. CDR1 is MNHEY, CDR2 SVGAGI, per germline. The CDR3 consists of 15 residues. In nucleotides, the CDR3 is TGTGCCAGCAGTTTAGCGGCCCCCGGCACAGATACGCAGTATTTT. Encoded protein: CASSLAAPGTDTQYF.

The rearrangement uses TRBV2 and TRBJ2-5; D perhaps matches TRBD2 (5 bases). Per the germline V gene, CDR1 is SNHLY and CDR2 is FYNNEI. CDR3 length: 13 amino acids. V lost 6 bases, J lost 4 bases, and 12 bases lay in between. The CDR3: CASREGLGETQYF. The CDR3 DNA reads TGTGCCAGCAGAGAGGGTCTGGGAGAGACCCAGTACTTC.

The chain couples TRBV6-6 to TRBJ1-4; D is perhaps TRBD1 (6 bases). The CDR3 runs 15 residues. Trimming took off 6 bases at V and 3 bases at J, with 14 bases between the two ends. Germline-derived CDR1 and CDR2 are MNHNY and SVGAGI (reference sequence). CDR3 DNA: TGTGCCAGCAGCCCCAGGGGCCTCGCTAATGAAAAACTGTTTTTT. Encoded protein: CASSPRGLANEKLFF.

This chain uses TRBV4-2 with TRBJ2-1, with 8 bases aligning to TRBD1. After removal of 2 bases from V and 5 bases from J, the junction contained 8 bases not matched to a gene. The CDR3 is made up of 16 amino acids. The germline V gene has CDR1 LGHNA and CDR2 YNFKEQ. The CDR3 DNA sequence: TGTGCCAGCAGCCAAACCTCAGGGGGCATCGACAATGAGCAGTTCTTC. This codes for CASSQTSGGIDNEQFF.

The CDR3 nucleotides read TGTGCCAGCAGCTGGGGTCCCCGGGACAGGTCGGAGAATCAGCCCCAGCATTTT. This sequence encodes CASSWGPRDRSENQPQHF. The chain combines TRBV11-3 with TRBJ1-5; 8 positions match TRBD1. The J segment lost 4 bases and the V segment lost 4 bases, leaving 15 bases of the junction unmatched. CDR1 and CDR2 (germline): SGHNT, YENEEA. This CDR3 is built from 18 residues.

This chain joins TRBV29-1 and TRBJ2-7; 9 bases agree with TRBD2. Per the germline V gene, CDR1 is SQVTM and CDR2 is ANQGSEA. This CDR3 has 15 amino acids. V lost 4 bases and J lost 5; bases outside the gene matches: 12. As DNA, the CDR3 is TGCAGCGTTGGGGTTTTGGGGACTAGCTCACACGAGCAGTACTTC. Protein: CSVGVLGTSSHEQYF.

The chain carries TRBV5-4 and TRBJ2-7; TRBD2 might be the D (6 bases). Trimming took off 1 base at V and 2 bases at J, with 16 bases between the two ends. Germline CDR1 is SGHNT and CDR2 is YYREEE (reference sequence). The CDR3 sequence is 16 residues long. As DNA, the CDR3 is TGTGCCAGCAGCTTGCCGAGCGGGTTGGGAGCCTACGAGCAGTACTTC. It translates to CASSLPSGLGAYEQYF.

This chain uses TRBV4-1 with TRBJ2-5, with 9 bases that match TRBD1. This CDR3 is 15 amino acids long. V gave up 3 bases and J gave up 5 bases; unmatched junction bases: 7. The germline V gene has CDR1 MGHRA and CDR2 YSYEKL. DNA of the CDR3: TGCGCCAGCAGCCACGTACAGGGGGCTCTCGAGACCCAGTACTTC. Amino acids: CASSHVQGALETQYF.

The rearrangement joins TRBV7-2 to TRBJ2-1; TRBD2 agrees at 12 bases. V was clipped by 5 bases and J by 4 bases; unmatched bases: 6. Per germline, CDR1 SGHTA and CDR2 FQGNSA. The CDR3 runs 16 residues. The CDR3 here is CASSHPSGRAYNEQFF. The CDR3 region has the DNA TGTGCCAGCAGCCACCCTAGCGGGAGGGCTTACAATGAGCAGTTCTTC.

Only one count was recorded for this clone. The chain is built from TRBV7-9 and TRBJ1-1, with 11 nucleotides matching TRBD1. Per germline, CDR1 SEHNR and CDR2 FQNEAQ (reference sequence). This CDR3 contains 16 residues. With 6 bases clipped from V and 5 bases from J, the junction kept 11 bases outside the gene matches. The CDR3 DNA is TGTGCCAGCAGACCGTGGACAGGGGGCTTTTTGACTGAAGCTTTCTTT. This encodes CASRPWTGGFLTEAFF.

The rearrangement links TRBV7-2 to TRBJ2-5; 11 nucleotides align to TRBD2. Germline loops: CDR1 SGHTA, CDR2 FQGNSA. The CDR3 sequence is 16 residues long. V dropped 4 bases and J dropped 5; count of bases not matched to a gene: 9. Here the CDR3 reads CASSSYSGRAGETQYF. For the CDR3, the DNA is TGTGCCAGCAGCTCTTATAGCGGGAGGGCCGGGGAGACCCAGTACTTC. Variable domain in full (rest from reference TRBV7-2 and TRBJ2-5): GAGVSQSPSNKVTEKGKDVELRCDPISGHTALYWYRQSLGQGLEFLIYFQGNSAPDKSGLPSDRFSAERTGGSVSTLTIQRTQQEDSAVYLCASSSYSGRAGETQYFGPGTRLLVL.

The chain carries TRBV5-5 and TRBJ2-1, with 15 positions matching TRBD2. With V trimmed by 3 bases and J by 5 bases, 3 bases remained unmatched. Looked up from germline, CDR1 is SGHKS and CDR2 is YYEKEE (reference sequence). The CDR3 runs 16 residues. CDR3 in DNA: TGTGCCAGCAGCTGGGGGACTAGCGGGAGGAACAATGAGCAGTTCTTC. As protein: CASSWGTSGRNNEQFF. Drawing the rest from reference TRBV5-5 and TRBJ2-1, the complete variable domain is DAGVTQSPTHLIKTRGQQVTLRCSPISGHKSVSWYQQVLGQGPQFIFQYYEKEERGRGNFPDRFSARQFPNYSSELNVNALLLGDSALYLCASSWGTSGRNNEQFFGPGTRLTVL.

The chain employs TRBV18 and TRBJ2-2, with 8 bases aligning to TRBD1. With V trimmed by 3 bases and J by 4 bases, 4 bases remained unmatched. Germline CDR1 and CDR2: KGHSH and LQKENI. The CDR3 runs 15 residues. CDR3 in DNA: TGTGCCAGCTCACCTAGGACAGGGAGCACCGGGGAGCTGTTTTTT. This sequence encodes CASSPRTGSTGELFF.

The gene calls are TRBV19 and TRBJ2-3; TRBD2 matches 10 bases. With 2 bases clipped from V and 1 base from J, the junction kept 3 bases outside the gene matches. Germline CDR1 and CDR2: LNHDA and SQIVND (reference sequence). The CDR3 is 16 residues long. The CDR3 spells CASSIIAGGRTDTQYF. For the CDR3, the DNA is TGTGCCAGTAGTATAATAGCGGGAGGTCGCACAGATACGCAGTATTTT.